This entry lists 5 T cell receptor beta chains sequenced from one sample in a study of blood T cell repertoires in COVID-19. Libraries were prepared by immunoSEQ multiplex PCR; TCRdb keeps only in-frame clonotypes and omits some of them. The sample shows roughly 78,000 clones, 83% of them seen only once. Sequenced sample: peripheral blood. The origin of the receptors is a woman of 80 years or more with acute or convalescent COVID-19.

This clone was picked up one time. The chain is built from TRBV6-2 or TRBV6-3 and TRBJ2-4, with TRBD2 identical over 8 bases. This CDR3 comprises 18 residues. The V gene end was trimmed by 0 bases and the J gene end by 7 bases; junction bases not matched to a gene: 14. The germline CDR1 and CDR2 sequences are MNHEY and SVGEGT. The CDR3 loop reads CASSYSTWQAGVGNIQYF. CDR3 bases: TGTGCCAGCAGTTACTCGACTTGGCAAGCGGGAGTGGGGAACATTCAGTACTTC.

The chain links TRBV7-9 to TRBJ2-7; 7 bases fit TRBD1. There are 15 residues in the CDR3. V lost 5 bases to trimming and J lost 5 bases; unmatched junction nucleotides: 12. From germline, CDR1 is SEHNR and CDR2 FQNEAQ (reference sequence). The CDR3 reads CASSAATGLKDEQYF. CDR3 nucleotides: TGTGCCAGCAGCGCAGCGACAGGGCTCAAGGACGAGCAGTACTTC.

CDR3 coding DNA: TGTGCCACCAGCAGAGACAGGGGCGAAAAACTGTTTTTT. As protein: CATSRDRGEKLFF. The gene calls are TRBV15 and TRBJ1-4, with D maybe TRBD1 (6 bases). V gave up 0 bases and J gave up 8 bases, with 7 bases separating them. CDR3 length: 13 amino acids. Germline V gene sequence: CDR1 LNHNV, CDR2 YYDKDF (reference sequence).

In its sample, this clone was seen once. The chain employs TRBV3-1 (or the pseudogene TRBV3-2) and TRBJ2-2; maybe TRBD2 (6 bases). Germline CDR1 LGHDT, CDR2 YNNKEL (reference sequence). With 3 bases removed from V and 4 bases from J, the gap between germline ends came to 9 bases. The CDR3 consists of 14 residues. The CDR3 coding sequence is TGTGCCAGCAGCCAGGTAGCGGCCACCGGGGAGCTGTTTTTT. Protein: CASSQVAATGELFF.

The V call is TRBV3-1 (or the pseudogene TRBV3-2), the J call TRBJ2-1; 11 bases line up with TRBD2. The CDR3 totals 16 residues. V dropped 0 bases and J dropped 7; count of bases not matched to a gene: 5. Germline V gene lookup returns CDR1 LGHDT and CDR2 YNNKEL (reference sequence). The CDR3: CASSQDPASGGNEQFF. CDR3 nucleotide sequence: TGTGCCAGCAGCCAAGATCCGGCTAGCGGGGGGAATGAGCAGTTCTTC.